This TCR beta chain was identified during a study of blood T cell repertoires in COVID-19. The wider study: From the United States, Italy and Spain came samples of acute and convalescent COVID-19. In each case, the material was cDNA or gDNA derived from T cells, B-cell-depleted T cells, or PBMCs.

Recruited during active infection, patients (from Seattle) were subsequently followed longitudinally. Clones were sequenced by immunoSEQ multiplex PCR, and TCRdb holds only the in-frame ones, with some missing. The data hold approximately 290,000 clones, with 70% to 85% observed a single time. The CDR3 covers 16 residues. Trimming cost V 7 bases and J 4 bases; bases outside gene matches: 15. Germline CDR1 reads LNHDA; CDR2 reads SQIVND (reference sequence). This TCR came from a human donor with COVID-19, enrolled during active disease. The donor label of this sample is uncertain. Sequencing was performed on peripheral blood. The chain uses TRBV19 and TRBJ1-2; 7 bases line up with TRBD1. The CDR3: CASTRTRVGGPYGYTF. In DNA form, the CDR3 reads TGTGCCAGTACTCGTACCCGGGTAGGGGGCCCCTATGGCTACACCTTC.